This TCR beta chain emerged from a study of T cells in Graves' hyperthyroidism and ophthalmopathy. RNA transcripts provided the source from which TCR beta CDR3 regions were amplified. First-round RT-PCR with HTBI primers amplified the TCR CDR3 region. In TCRdb, the multiplex PCR reads were re-called with MiXCR into one record per CDR3 protein. The table has roughly 380,000 distinct CDR3 sequences, approximately 13% seen once; the top ten hold about 10%. This clonotype was detected only a few times. Germline lookup yields CDR1 KGHSH and CDR2 LQKENI. The CDR3 has 15 residues. V shed 2 bases and J shed 6 bases, with 16 bases lying between them.

V gene TRBV18 combines with J gene TRBJ1-2; a weak D match, TRBD1 (5 bases). This receptor was taken from a woman aged 55-69 years with Graves' hyperthyroidism. The sequenced material came from blood. CDR3 DNA sequence: TGTGCCAGCTCACCAACGAGGGGAATAGGCGATGGCTACACCTTC. Protein product: CASSPTRGIGDGYTF.